Listed below are T cell receptor beta chains from one sample, sequenced in a study of blood T cell repertoires in COVID-19. Clones were sequenced by immunoSEQ multiplex PCR, and TCRdb holds only the in-frame ones, with some missing. The sample yields 250,000 to 300,000 clones, around 86% seen once. The source material was peripheral blood. These TCRs come from a woman aged 30 to 39 with active or convalescent COVID-19. The CDR3 runs from the conserved cysteine through the conserved F or W. Fields, in order: CDR3 length, J gene, clone size, V gene, CDR3 protein. Size is stated for part of the rows, as once, few or many counts, or as a class when the clone is expanded.

CDR3 length: 11
J gene: TRBJ1-6
clone size: NA
V gene: TRBV6-2/TRBV6-3
CDR3 protein: CASSTDSPLHF

CDR3 length: 11
J gene: TRBJ1-2
clone size: NA
V gene: TRBV9
CDR3 protein: CASSASDGYTF

CDR3 length: 12
J gene: TRBJ1-3
clone size: NA
V gene: TRBV3-1/TRBV3-2
CDR3 protein: CASSRSGNTIYF

CDR3 length: 13
J gene: TRBJ1-2
clone size: few
V gene: TRBV12-3/TRBV12-4
CDR3 protein: CASSQDRNYGYTF

CDR3 length: 13
J gene: TRBJ1-2
clone size: NA
V gene: TRBV6-1
CDR3 protein: CASSEVGPYGYTF

CDR3 length: 15
J gene: TRBJ2-7
clone size: NA
V gene: TRBV15
CDR3 protein: CATSSPSAGSYEQYF

CDR3 length: 13
J gene: TRBJ2-5
clone size: NA
V gene: TRBV30
CDR3 protein: CAWSVRPRWTQYF

CDR3 length: 15
J gene: TRBJ1-5
clone size: NA
V gene: TRBV28
CDR3 protein: CASSWRVWGNQPQHF

CDR3 length: 16
J gene: TRBJ2-3
clone size: NA
V gene: TRBV10-2
CDR3 protein: CASRKREAGGGDTQYF

CDR3 length: 14
J gene: TRBJ2-3
clone size: NA
V gene: TRBV15
CDR3 protein: CATHKGIRTDTQYF

CDR3 length: 11
J gene: TRBJ1-1
clone size: NA
V gene: TRBV29-1
CDR3 protein: CSGRFGTEAFF

CDR3 length: 14
J gene: TRBJ1-2
clone size: NA
V gene: TRBV6-6
CDR3 protein: CASSFGQAYYGYTF

CDR3 length: 14
J gene: TRBJ2-7
clone size: NA
V gene: TRBV4-1
CDR3 protein: CASSRTDVGYEQYF

CDR3 length: 16
J gene: TRBJ1-3
clone size: NA
V gene: TRBV5-1
CDR3 protein: CASSLGPRGSGNTIYF

CDR3 length: 16
J gene: TRBJ2-1
clone size: NA
V gene: TRBV7-2
CDR3 protein: CASSLAGTGGYNEQFF

CDR3 length: 17
J gene: TRBJ2-7
clone size: NA
V gene: TRBV27
CDR3 protein: CAHSWDRGHLEFDEQYF

CDR3 length: 16
J gene: TRBJ1-1
clone size: NA
V gene: TRBV27
CDR3 protein: CASSHLNTWTGAGAFF

CDR3 length: 16
J gene: TRBJ2-2
clone size: NA
V gene: TRBV4-3
CDR3 protein: CASSQATSGGAGELFF

CDR3 length: 14
J gene: TRBJ1-4
clone size: NA
V gene: TRBV11-1
CDR3 protein: CASSLGRENEKLFF

CDR3 length: 18
J gene: TRBJ1-2
clone size: NA
V gene: TRBV28
CDR3 protein: CASSLLGAGGGRNYGYTF

CDR3 length: 17
J gene: TRBJ2-3
clone size: NA
V gene: TRBV4-3
CDR3 protein: CASSQGGLAGGHDTQYF

CDR3 length: 11
J gene: TRBJ2-7
clone size: NA
V gene: TRBV29-1
CDR3 protein: CSAGTGREQYF

CDR3 length: 12
J gene: TRBJ1-1
clone size: NA
V gene: TRBV7-8
CDR3 protein: CASSPGTGWAFF

CDR3 length: 15
J gene: TRBJ2-1
clone size: NA
V gene: TRBV7-2
CDR3 protein: CASSWQGALVNEQFF

CDR3 length: 16
J gene: TRBJ1-6
clone size: NA
V gene: TRBV28
CDR3 protein: CASSLLQGTGDSPLHF

CDR3 length: 14
J gene: TRBJ1-1
clone size: NA
V gene: TRBV19
CDR3 protein: CASRPRTGHTEAFF

CDR3 length: 13
J gene: TRBJ2-2
clone size: once
V gene: TRBV7-9
CDR3 protein: CASSLGRGGELFF

CDR3 length: 19
J gene: TRBJ1-4
clone size: NA
V gene: TRBV27
CDR3 protein: CASSLSWRQGPPANEKLFF

CDR3 length: 13
J gene: TRBJ2-1
clone size: NA
V gene: TRBV11-2
CDR3 protein: CASSLARGNEQFF

CDR3 length: 16
J gene: TRBJ2-7
clone size: NA
V gene: TRBV6-5
CDR3 protein: CASSYSPLTGTHEQYF

CDR3 length: 15
J gene: TRBJ2-5
clone size: NA
V gene: TRBV2
CDR3 protein: CASSALSSRQETQYF

CDR3 length: 17
J gene: TRBJ2-5
clone size: NA
V gene: TRBV30
CDR3 protein: CAWSSSWTSGGAETQYF

CDR3 length: 15
J gene: TRBJ1-5
clone size: NA
V gene: TRBV7-8
CDR3 protein: CASSPHITEYQPQHF

CDR3 length: 16
J gene: TRBJ2-7
clone size: NA
V gene: TRBV5-6
CDR3 protein: CASSRLTGGELGEQYF

CDR3 length: 16
J gene: TRBJ2-5
clone size: NA
V gene: TRBV7-2
CDR3 protein: CASSLASGGMQETQYF

CDR3 length: 16
J gene: TRBJ2-2
clone size: few
V gene: TRBV6-2/TRBV6-3
CDR3 protein: CASSYSAGQVAGELFF

CDR3 length: 13
J gene: TRBJ1-2
clone size: NA
V gene: TRBV28
CDR3 protein: CASNREPIYGYTF

CDR3 length: 13
J gene: TRBJ2-7
clone size: NA
V gene: TRBV19
CDR3 protein: CASSITSSYEQYF

CDR3 length: 14
J gene: TRBJ1-5
clone size: NA
V gene: TRBV15
CDR3 protein: CATSTGQERQPQHF

CDR3 length: 13
J gene: TRBJ2-7
clone size: NA
V gene: TRBV11-2
CDR3 protein: CASSLPGTGEQYF

CDR3 length: 13
J gene: TRBJ1-4
clone size: few
V gene: TRBV5-1
CDR3 protein: CASSLSTNEKLFF